The subject of this entry is one TCR beta chain. The data were produced by immunoSEQ multiplex PCR, yet TCRdb's version contains in-frame clones alone and is incomplete. The profile shows around 300,000 clones, 89% of them singletons. The sample originates from a study of blood T cell repertoires in COVID-19. Germline V gives CDR1 LGHDT, CDR2 YNNKEL (reference sequence). CDR3 length equals 16 residues. The junction had 11 bases not matched to a gene; V was cut back by 4 bases and J by 2 bases. The sequenced sample was PBMCs or T cells enriched from blood (not recorded which). The sequence was collected from a woman in her 30s who had recovered from COVID-19. The genes are TRBV3-1 (or the pseudogene TRBV3-2) and TRBJ2-7; 7 bases are shared with TRBD1. The CDR3 is CASSPRPGGATYEQYF. Here the CDR3 DNA reads TGTGCCAGCAGCCCCCGACCAGGGGGAGCCACCTACGAGCAGTACTTC.